The clone carrying this TCR beta chain was recorded a few times. The CDR3 runs to 16 residues. Germline V CDR1 and CDR2: MNHNS, SASEGT. Trimming cost V 1 base and J 8 bases, with 17 bases left between them. Method: immunoSEQ multiplex PCR; TCRdb's copy keeps in-frame clones and lacks some. The data hold about 98,000 clones, with roughly 83% observed a single time. The entry originates in a study of graft-versus-host responses after intestinal transplantation. This receptor was obtained from a human patient who received an intestinal transplant, so some T cells may come from the graft donor. This chain links TRBV6-1 with TRBJ1-4; a possible D gene is TRBD1 (6 bases). Sequenced material: PBMCs, taken 255 days after intestinal transplant. Here the CDR3 DNA reads TGTGCCAGCAGTGAAGTTACAGGGTTGGATTGGGAAAAACTGTTTTTT. This gives the protein CASSEVTGLDWEKLFF.